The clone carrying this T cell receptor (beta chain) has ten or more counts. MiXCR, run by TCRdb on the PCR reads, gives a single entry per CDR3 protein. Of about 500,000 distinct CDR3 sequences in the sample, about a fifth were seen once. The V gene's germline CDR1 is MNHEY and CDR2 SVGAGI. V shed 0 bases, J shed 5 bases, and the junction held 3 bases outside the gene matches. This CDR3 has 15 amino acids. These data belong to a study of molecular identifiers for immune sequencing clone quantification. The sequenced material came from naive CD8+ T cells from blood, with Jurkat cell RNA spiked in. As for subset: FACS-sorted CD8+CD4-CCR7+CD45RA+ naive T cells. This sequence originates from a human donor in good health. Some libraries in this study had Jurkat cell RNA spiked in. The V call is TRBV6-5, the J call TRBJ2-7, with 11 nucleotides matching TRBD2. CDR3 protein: CASSYSLAGVNEQYF. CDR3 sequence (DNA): TGTGCCAGCAGTTACTCACTAGCGGGAGTGAACGAGCAGTACTTC.